These 18 T cell receptor beta chains came from one sample sequenced in a study of blood T cell repertoires in COVID-19. Using immunoSEQ multiplex PCR, the repertoire was profiled, and TCRdb retains in-frame clones only, with some absent. The data hold tens of thousands of clones, with 83% observed a single time. The sequencing input was peripheral blood. All receptors come from a woman older than 75 with acute or convalescent COVID-19.

The chain uses TRBV29-1 and TRBJ2-1; 16 nucleotides agree with TRBD2. CDR1 and CDR2 from the germline V gene are SQVTM and ANQGSEA. This CDR3 has 17 residues. Trimming took 7 bases from V and 0 from J; bases not matched to a gene: 6. The DNA of the CDR3 is TGCAGCGCTTCAGGGACTAGCGGGAGGGTCTCCTACAATGAGCAGTTCTTC. As protein: CSASGTSGRVSYNEQFF.

The chain recombines TRBV11-3 with TRBJ2-2; no firm D call. CDR1 SGHNT and CDR2 YENEEA come from the germline V gene. The CDR3 is 16 amino acids. V was trimmed by 1 base and J by 1 base, leaving 10 bases between them. The CDR3: CASSLGGPGNTGELFF. CDR3 DNA sequence: TGTGCCAGCAGCTTAGGTGGGCCCGGGAACACCGGGGAGCTGTTTTTT.

The CDR3 reads CASSPGVSGMDSPLHF. The CDR3 coding sequence is TGTGCCAGCTCCCCAGGTGTTAGTGGTATGGATTCACCCCTCCACTTT. The chain uses TRBV18 and TRBJ1-6; D gene uncertain. The CDR3 has 16 residues. V was cut by 6 bases and J by 8 bases, with 20 bases left in between. Per the germline V gene, CDR1 is KGHSH and CDR2 is LQKENI.

The chain links TRBV7-2 to TRBJ2-1; D is unresolved. The CDR3 spans 15 residues. The germline gives CDR1 SGHTA, CDR2 FQGNSA. V shed 2 bases and J shed 1 base, with 9 bases lying between them. The CDR3, as DNA: TGTGCCAGCAGCTTACAGGTCTTTTCCTACAATGAGCAGTTCTTC. It encodes CASSLQVFSYNEQFF.

Here the CDR3 reads CASSPGQGIDYGYTF. The CDR3 nucleotides are TGTGCCAGCAGCCCAGGCCAGGGAATTGACTATGGCTACACCTTC. The chain employs TRBV11-2 and TRBJ1-2; maybe TRBD1 (5 bases). Trimming stripped 5 bases from V and 3 bases from J, with 16 bases between. Germline V lookup: CDR1 SGHAT, CDR2 FQNNGV. The CDR3 extends over 15 amino acids.

This clone was seen more than once but under ten times. The chain employs TRBV5-1 and TRBJ2-2; TRBD2 might be the D (5 bases). Germline loops: CDR1 SGHRS, CDR2 YFSETQ. The CDR3 consists of 16 residues. Trimming left V 4 bases short and J 0 bases short, with 13 bases between. The CDR3 reads CASSELGPANTGELFF. Written as DNA, the CDR3 is TGCGCCAGCAGCGAACTAGGTCCCGCGAACACCGGGGAGCTGTTTTTT. The whole variable domain, filled in from reference TRBV5-1 and TRBJ2-2, reads KAGVTQTPRYLIKTRGQQVTLSCSPISGHRSVSWYQQTPGQGLQFLFEYFSETQRNKGNFPGRFSGRQFSNSRSEMNVSTLELGDSALYLCASSELGPANTGELFFGEGSRLTVL.

The V gene is TRBV7-3, the J gene TRBJ2-3; TRBD2 agrees at 9 bases. The CDR3 has 17 residues. Trimming took 5 bases from V and 5 from J; bases not matched to a gene: 14. The germline gives CDR1 SGHTA, CDR2 FQGTGA. This CDR3 reads CASSPRGGSGSIDTQYF. CDR3 DNA: TGTGCCAGCAGCCCACGAGGGGGTAGCGGGAGTATAGATACGCAGTATTTT.

The chain recombines TRBV7-2 with TRBJ1-2; D is possibly TRBD1 (5 bases). Germline CDR1 SGHTA, CDR2 FQGNSA. The V and J ends lost 1 base and 0 bases respectively, with 12 bases between them. The CDR3 totals 16 residues. The DNA for the CDR3 is TGTGCCAGCAGCTTAGGGGGGACTGGGGCTAACTATGGCTACACCTTC. This sequence encodes CASSLGGTGANYGYTF.

The genes are TRBV18 and TRBJ1-2; D unclear. Germline V gene lookup returns CDR1 KGHSH and CDR2 LQKENI. CDR3 length equals 13 residues. Trimming cost V 3 bases and J 8 bases, with 13 bases left between them. The CDR3 spells CASSPAGFLGYTF. The CDR3, as DNA: TGTGCCAGCTCACCGGCAGGCTTCTTGGGCTACACCTTC.

The chain uses TRBV10-3 and TRBJ1-6; 7 bases fit TRBD1. CDR3 length: 13 amino acids. Germline values: CDR1 ENHRY, CDR2 SYGVKD. After removal of 3 bases from V and 10 bases from J, the junction contained 3 bases not matched to a gene. CDR3 sequence: CAISEQGNSPLHF. The CDR3 DNA reads TGTGCCATCAGTGAACAGGGGAACTCACCCCTCCACTTT.

This CDR3 reads CASSSGQGGSPLHF. The DNA of the CDR3 is TGTGCCAGCAGTTCCGGACAGGGGGGGTCACCCCTCCACTTT. The rearrangement joins TRBV28 to TRBJ1-6; TRBD1 aligns across 10 bases. With V trimmed by 4 bases and J by 10 bases, 4 bases remained unmatched. Germline CDR1 MDHEN, CDR2 SYDVKM. The CDR3 has 14 amino acids.

V is TRBV28 and J is TRBJ2-7; D might be TRBD1 (6 bases). The germline CDR1 and CDR2 sequences are MDHEN and SYDVKM. V was shortened by 6 bases and J by 2 bases, with 14 bases between the two germline ends. The CDR3 runs to 14 residues. CDR3: CASRHGQITYEQYF. CDR3 nucleotides: TGTGCCAGCAGGCATGGACAGATTACCTACGAGCAGTACTTC.

The V call is TRBV24-1, the J call TRBJ2-7; the D gene is possibly TRBD2 (5 bases). V lost 10 bases, J lost 6 bases, and 18 bases lay in between. The CDR3 has 13 amino acids. CDR1 KGHDR and CDR2 SFDVKD come from the germline V gene. CDR3 sequence (DNA): TGTGCCACTACCCACGGGGATTCGTCCGAGCAGTACTTC. Protein product: CATTHGDSSEQYF.

This chain joins TRBV20-1 and TRBJ2-1; D gene ambiguous. Germline values: CDR1 DFQATT, CDR2 SNEGSKA (reference sequence). Trimming shortened V by 4 bases and J by 4 bases, and 5 bases separated the two germline ends. This CDR3 is 11 amino acids long. The CDR3 DNA reads TGCAGTGCTACCCATTACAATGAGCAGTTCTTC. Translation gives CSATHYNEQFF.

This clone was recorded once. V and J are TRBV24-1 and TRBJ2-7; TRBD1 might be the D (5 bases). The CDR3 has 14 amino acids. CDR1 KGHDR and CDR2 SFDVKD come from the germline V gene. The V and J ends lost 6 bases and 1 base respectively, with 12 bases between them. The CDR3 sequence: CATSPTGRSYEQYF. In nucleotides, the CDR3 is TGTGCCACCAGTCCCACAGGACGTTCCTACGAGCAGTACTTC.

This rearrangement joins TRBV7-3 to TRBJ2-2; a possible D gene is TRBD2 (6 bases). CDR1 and CDR2 (germline): SGHTA, FQGTGA. Between the trimmed V and J ends, which lost 5 bases and 1 base, there was a span of 14 bases. The length of the CDR3 is 16 residues. CDR3 bases: TGTGCCAGCAGCGAAAACGGGCGGGGGAACACCGGGGAGCTGTTTTTT. Its translation is CASSENGRGNTGELFF.

The chain is built from TRBV11-2 and TRBJ1-6, with D perhaps TRBD1 (5 bases). The CDR3 is 15 residues long. V lost 5 bases to trimming and J lost 5 bases, with 13 bases between them. Germline V CDR1 and CDR2: SGHAT, FQNNGV. The CDR3 DNA reads TGTGCCAGCAGCCTTGCGACAGCCGATAATTCACCCCTCCACTTT. As protein: CASSLATADNSPLHF.

This rearrangement joins TRBV7-2 to TRBJ2-3; D is unclear. Germline CDR1 and CDR2: SGHTA and FQGNSA. The CDR3 totals 13 residues. V lost 8 bases and J 1 base, leaving 10 bases between the germline ends. CDR3 coding DNA: TGTGCCAGCGGCCTTCACGGCACAGATACGCAGTATTTT. This gives the protein CASGLHGTDTQYF. The full variable domain, completed using reference TRBV7-2 and TRBJ2-3, is GAGVSQSPSNKVTEKGKDVELRCDPISGHTALYWYRQSLGQGLEFLIYFQGNSAPDKSGLPSDRFSAERTGGSVSTLTIQRTQQEDSAVYLCASGLHGTDTQYFGPGTRLTVL.